These 22 T cell receptor beta chains were all obtained from the same sample, sequenced in a study of blood T cell repertoires in COVID-19. Produced via immunoSEQ multiplex PCR; TCRdb's table is partial and in-frame only. The sample yields 150,000 to 180,000 clones, around 84% seen once. The sequencing input was PBMCs or T cells enriched from blood (not recorded which). Receptor source: a man aged 50 to 60 who had recovered from COVID-19.

V gene TRBV11-1 combines with J gene TRBJ2-3; no clear D gene. Trimming stripped 7 bases from V and 0 bases from J, with 14 bases between. This CDR3 has 15 amino acids. Germline V lookup: CDR1 SGHAT, CDR2 FQDESV (reference sequence). In DNA form, the CDR3 reads TGTGCCAGCAACTCCAGGTCTCCTAGCACAGATACGCAGTATTTT. Protein: CASNSRSPSTDTQYF.

This clone was observed a few times. The CDR3 sequence is CASSPYQGNTIYF. CDR3 coding DNA: TGTGCCAGCAGTCCATACCAGGGAAACACCATATATTTT. The V gene is TRBV5-5, the J gene TRBJ1-3; D is undetermined. V shed 5 bases and J shed 4 bases, with 10 bases lying between them. CDR1 is SGHKS and CDR2 is YYEKEE in the germline V gene (reference sequence). This CDR3 has 13 residues.

The V call is TRBV7-3, the J call TRBJ2-1, with 7 bases that match TRBD2. The V gene's germline CDR1 is SGHTA and CDR2 FQGTGA. J gave up 6 bases and V 0 bases, and 2 bases lay outside the gene matches. There are 14 residues in the CDR3. The CDR3 coding sequence is TGTGCCAGCAGCTTAACCGGGGAGGGCAATGAGCAGTTCTTC. This translates into CASSLTGEGNEQFF. Combining the CDR3 with reference TRBV7-3 and TRBJ2-1 gives the whole variable domain GAGVSQTPSNKVTEKGKYVELRCDPISGHTALYWYRQSLGQGPEFLIYFQGTGAADDSGLPNDRFFAVRPEGSVSTLKIQRTERGDSAVYLCASSLTGEGNEQFFGPGTRLTVL.

This chain joins TRBV19 and TRBJ2-7, with 7 bases identical to TRBD2. Losses at the gene ends were 0 bases for V and 2 bases for J; bases not matched to a gene: 7. The germline CDR1 and CDR2 sequences are LNHDA and SQIVND (reference sequence). This CDR3 comprises 16 residues. The DNA of the CDR3 is TGTGCCAGTAGTATAGATTCTAGCGGCGCCGCCTACGAGCAGTACTTC. This sequence encodes CASSIDSSGAAYEQYF. Filled out from reference TRBV19 and TRBJ2-7, the complete variable domain reads DGGITQSPKYLFRKEGQNVTLSCEQNLNHDAMYWYRQDPGQGLRLIYYSQIVNDFQKGDIAEGYSVSREKKESFPLTVTSAQKNPTAFYLCASSIDSSGAAYEQYFGPGTRLTVT.

This chain uses TRBV4-2 with TRBJ2-3; 7 bases map to TRBD1. The CDR3 contains 14 residues. Germline assignment: CDR1 LGHNA and CDR2 YNFKEQ. The J segment lost 6 bases and the V segment lost 3 bases, leaving 6 bases of the junction unmatched. The DNA for the CDR3 is TGTGCCAGCAGCCACCTGACAGGGTTGGATACGCAGTATTTT. Translation: CASSHLTGLDTQYF.

The chain joins TRBV9 to TRBJ1-5, with 7 bases identical to TRBD1. CDR1 and CDR2 from the germline V gene are SGDLS and YYNGEE. V gave up 0 bases and J gave up 6 bases; unmatched junction bases: 3. The CDR3 runs 14 residues. CDR3 coding DNA: TGTGCCAGCAGCGTAGTCGACAGGGCTCAGCCCCAGCATTTT. Translation: CASSVVDRAQPQHF.

This clone was seen a few times. The chain is built from TRBV2 and TRBJ2-1, with 9 bases lining up with TRBD2. CDR1 is SNHLY and CDR2 is FYNNEI in the germline V gene. V shed 3 bases and J 4 bases; nucleotides not matched to a gene: 7. The CDR3 length is 16 residues. The chain's CDR3 is CASSDRRGGTYNEQFF. The CDR3 DNA reads as TGTGCCAGCAGTGATAGGCGGGGGGGAACTTACAATGAGCAGTTCTTC.

The rearrangement links TRBV4-3 to TRBJ1-6; TRBD1 agrees at 8 bases. CDR1 is LGHNA and CDR2 is YSLEER in the germline V gene. CDR3 length: 15 residues. Trimming cost V 4 bases and J 7 bases; bases outside gene matches: 6. The CDR3 reads CASSRQDRDNSPLHF. In nucleotides, the CDR3 is TGCGCCAGCAGCCGGCAGGACAGGGACAATTCACCCCTCCACTTT.

The rearrangement links TRBV4-1 to TRBJ1-5; TRBD1 might be the D (5 bases). V lost 1 base and J lost 0, with 10 bases in between. The CDR3 consists of 16 residues. Germline V gene sequence: CDR1 MGHRA, CDR2 YSYEKL. The CDR3 DNA sequence: TGCGCCAGCAGCCAAGGGAACAGGCTTAGCAATCAGCCCCAGCATTTT. Protein: CASSQGNRLSNQPQHF.

This chain connects TRBV13 to TRBJ2-1; TRBD2 matches 13 bases. Germline V gives CDR1 PRHDT, CDR2 FYEKMQ (reference sequence). V shed 5 bases, J shed 9 bases, and the junction held 7 bases outside the gene matches. CDR3 length: 15 amino acids. The CDR3 DNA sequence: TGTGCCAGCAGCGATTCACTAGCGGGAGGGTTTGAGCAGTTCTTC. Amino acids: CASSDSLAGGFEQFF.

The rearrangement links TRBV11-2 to TRBJ2-3; TRBD2 agrees at 13 bases. The V segment lost 6 bases and the J segment 6 bases; nucleotides outside the gene matches: 9. Germline V CDR1 and CDR2: SGHAT, FQNNGV. This CDR3 is 16 amino acids long. DNA of the CDR3: TGTGCCAGCAGACCAGGTGGGACTAGCGGGGAGGATACGCAGTATTTT. Amino acids: CASRPGGTSGEDTQYF. Full variable domain (outside the CDR3, taken from reference TRBV11-2 and TRBJ2-3): EAGVAQSPRYKIIEKRQSVAFWCNPISGHATLYWYQQILGQGPKLLIQFQNNGVVDDSQLPKDRFSAERLKGVDSTLKIQPAKLEDSAVYLCASRPGGTSGEDTQYFGPGTRLTVL.

V usage is TRBV5-6 and J usage is TRBJ1-5; 8 nucleotides line up with TRBD1. J lost 1 base, V lost 1 base, and 4 bases had no gene match. The CDR3 is 16 residues long. The V gene's germline CDR1 is SGHDT and CDR2 YYEEEE. Written as DNA, the CDR3 is TGTGCCAGCAGCTTGCAGGGGGCATCGAGCAATCAGCCCCAGCATTTT. It specifies CASSLQGASSNQPQHF. Filled out from reference TRBV5-6 and TRBJ1-5, the complete variable domain reads DAGVTQSPTHLIKTRGQQVTLRCSPKSGHDTVSWYQQALGQGPQFIFQYYEEEERQRGNFPDRFSGHQFPNYSSELNVNALLLGDSALYLCASSLQGASSNQPQHFGDGTRLSIL.

This clone was counted a single time. Within the sample, other DNA sequences also encode this same CDR3. V usage is TRBV7-9 and J usage is TRBJ1-1; tentative D call: TRBD1 (6 bases). The ends were cut back, 2 bases at V and 1 base at J, with 8 bases in the middle. Germline V gives CDR1 SEHNR, CDR2 FQNEAQ (reference sequence). The CDR3 is 14 residues long. The CDR3 sequence is CASSLQGQNTEAFF. CDR3 DNA sequence: TGTGCCAGCAGCTTACAGGGGCAGAACACTGAAGCTTTCTTT.

The DNA of the CDR3 is TGTGCCAGCAGCCGCAAGACTAGCGGGAAGGGGGGGGAGCTGTTTTTT. It is translated as CASSRKTSGKGGELFF. This sequence joins TRBV11-2 and TRBJ2-2; 11 nucleotides agree with TRBD2. Germline CDR1 and CDR2: SGHAT and FQNNGV. The V gene end was trimmed by 5 bases and the J gene end by 8 bases; junction bases not matched to a gene: 10. The CDR3 extends over 16 amino acids. The variable domain in full, completed from reference TRBV11-2 and TRBJ2-2, reads EAGVAQSPRYKIIEKRQSVAFWCNPISGHATLYWYQQILGQGPKLLIQFQNNGVVDDSQLPKDRFSAERLKGVDSTLKIQPAKLEDSAVYLCASSRKTSGKGGELFFGEGSRLTVL.

DNA of the CDR3: TGCGCCAGCAGCTATGGGGGTCAGGGGGCCCCTAAGAACACCGGGGAGCTGTTTTTT. Translation gives CASSYGGQGAPKNTGELFF. The chain joins TRBV5-1 to TRBJ2-2; TRBD1 aligns across 8 bases. The junction had 14 bases not matched to a gene; V was cut back by 3 bases and J by 1 base. Germline CDR1 and CDR2: SGHRS and YFSETQ. The CDR3 is 19 residues long.

The CDR3 reads CSVGQVAGELFF. The CDR3 region has the DNA TGCAGCGTTGGCCAGGTCGCCGGGGAGCTGTTTTTT. J is TRBJ2-2 and V is TRBV29-1; D is unresolved. The V gene lost 4 bases and the J gene lost 6 bases, with 9 bases spanning the gap. Per germline, CDR1 SQVTM and CDR2 ANQGSEA. The CDR3 has 12 residues.

This clone was counted between two and nine times. V gene TRBV5-1 combines with J gene TRBJ1-2; 7 bases are a match to TRBD1. After removal of 5 bases from V and 4 bases from J, the junction contained 11 bases not matched to a gene. The CDR3 extends over 15 amino acids. Germline CDR1 is SGHRS and CDR2 is YFSETQ. The CDR3 is CASSFGDRAGYGYTF. CDR3 nucleotides: TGCGCCAGCAGTTTTGGTGACAGGGCAGGCTATGGCTACACCTTC.

The chain is built from TRBV10-3 and TRBJ1-6, with 8 positions matching TRBD1. Trimming at V came to 2 bases and at J to 6 bases, leaving 9 bases not matched to a gene. This CDR3 has 17 amino acids. The germline V gene has CDR1 ENHRY and CDR2 SYGVKD. CDR3 protein: CAISETLGQGGNSPLHF. The CDR3 DNA is TGTGCCATCAGTGAGACCCTCGGACAGGGTGGTAATTCACCCCTCCACTTT.

V is TRBV9 and J is TRBJ2-1; 8 bases agree with TRBD2. The V and J ends lost 0 bases and 6 bases, in that order; junction bases with no gene match: 8. The CDR3 sequence is 16 residues long. Germline CDR1 and CDR2: SGDLS and YYNGEE. The CDR3 region has the DNA TGTGCCAGCAGCGTAGAGACGGGGGGGCCGGTCAATGAGCAGTTCTTC. Residues: CASSVETGGPVNEQFF.

The chain couples TRBV6-2 or TRBV6-3 to TRBJ2-1; D is ambiguous. The CDR3 runs to 13 residues. Between the trimmed V and J ends, which lost 4 bases and 1 base, there was a span of 5 bases. Germline V gives CDR1 MNHEY, CDR2 SVGEGT. The CDR3, as DNA: TGTGCCAGCAGTTCCCTTTCCTACAATGAGCAGTTCTTC. It encodes CASSSLSYNEQFF.

This clone was counted a few times. The rearrangement uses TRBV10-1 and TRBJ1-5, with D tentatively TRBD1 (5 bases). Trimming shortened V by 2 bases and J by 5 bases, and 7 bases separated the two germline ends. Germline V gene data show CDR1 as WNHNN and CDR2 as SYGVQD (reference sequence). The length of the CDR3 is 13 residues. CDR3 DNA sequence: TGCGCCAGCAGTGAGGGGGCGGATCAGCCCCAGCATTTT. Its protein product is CASSEGADQPQHF.

The J gene is TRBJ2-1, the V gene TRBV5-6; no clear D gene. CDR3 length: 13 amino acids. In germline, CDR1 is SGHDT, CDR2 YYEEEE. The V and J ends lost 5 bases and 7 bases respectively, with 13 bases between them. The CDR3 DNA sequence: TGTGCCAGCAGGTCTAACCTAGAAAATGAGCAGTTCTTC. Translation gives CASRSNLENEQFF.